A single sample is the source of the 21 T cell receptor beta chains below, sequenced in a study of T cells in women clearing cervical HPV infection. Using immunoSEQ multiplex PCR, the repertoire was profiled, and TCRdb retains in-frame clones only, with some absent. In all, the sample yields over 10,000 clones. The sequenced material came from blood buffy coat. These receptors were taken from a woman aged 18 to 69 with a cervical HPV16 infection that either progressed to CIN3+ or cleared (not recorded which).

The CDR3 DNA, read in part, is TGTGCCAGGAGCGATGACAGTGAAGTCACAGATACG. Amino acid sequence: CARSDDSEVTDT. The whole CDR3 protein is CARSDDSEVTDTQYF. The chain has TRBV7-9 and TRBJ2-3, with TRBD1 as a possible D gene (5 bases). The DNA ends 3 residues before the CDR3 does, and the rest of the CDR3 is filled in from the germline J gene. Germline V gene sequence: CDR1 SEHNR, CDR2 FQNEAQ (reference sequence). Trimming left V 9 bases short and J 2 bases short, with 18 bases between. CDR3 size: 15 residues.

By frequency, this clone registers medium-sized. The read finishes 3 residues shy of the CDR3 end, and the germline J gene is used to complete it. Different DNA sequences within this sample yield the same CDR3. V usage is TRBV20-1 and J usage is TRBJ2-1, with 9 bases that match TRBD2. The germline V gene has CDR1 DFQATT and CDR2 SNEGSKA (reference sequence). The CDR3 covers 13 residues. V lost 5 bases to trimming and J lost 4 bases; unmatched junction nucleotides: 3. The sequenced part of the CDR3 DNA is TGCAGTGCTCGGGCGGGGGGGTACAATGAG. Protein product: CSARAGGYNE. The entire CDR3 sequence reads CSARAGGYNEQFF.

Details on this clone: The read ends 3 residues early relative to the CDR3; the germline J gene fills the gap. This sequence joins TRBV28 and TRBJ2-5, with D maybe TRBD2 (5 bases). CDR3 size: 12 residues. Germline V gene data show CDR1 as MDHEN and CDR2 as SYDVKM. The V end was cut by 6 bases, the J end by 7 bases, with 12 bases between. The part of the CDR3 DNA that was read is TGTGCCAGCAGCCTTCTGAGCGGGACC. Translated, it gives CASSLLSGT. In full, the CDR3 is CASSLLSGTQYF.

CDR3 DNA, as far as it was read: TGTGCCAGCAGCCCGACGCCGGACAGCACCTACGAG. Protein sequence: CASSPTPDSTYE. The CDR3 in full is CASSPTPDSTYEQYF. This chain uses TRBV7-3 with TRBJ2-7; tentatively, D is TRBD1 (6 bases). The observed sequence ends 3 residues before the CDR3 terminus, with the missing tail filled in from the germline J gene. CDR1 and CDR2 (germline): SGHTA, FQGTGA. Trimming shortened V by 5 bases and J by 2 bases, and 16 bases separated the two germline ends. The CDR3 loop spans 15 amino acids.

In the case of this clone: With the read ending 3 residues before the CDR3 end, the germline J gene is used to fill in that end. The V gene is TRBV10-3, the J gene TRBJ1-3; D is unclear. Per the germline V gene, CDR1 is ENHRY and CDR2 is SYGVKD. The CDR3 extends over 15 amino acids. V was clipped by 0 bases and J by 2 bases, with 8 bases between them. CDR3 amino acids: CAISESTGAGNTIYF. CDR3 DNA (partial): TGTGCCATCAGTGAGTCGACCGGGGCTGGAAACACC.

On this clone: The DNA ends 3 residues before the CDR3 does, and the rest of the CDR3 is filled in from the germline J gene. This chain uses TRBV20-1 with TRBJ2-3; TRBD1 aligns across 7 bases. The V gene end was trimmed by 0 bases and the J gene end by 5 bases; junction bases not matched to a gene: 14. Germline values: CDR1 DFQATT, CDR2 SNEGSKA (reference sequence). The CDR3 covers 17 residues. The CDR3 sequence: CSARDYVWTGVEDTQYF. Incomplete CDR3 DNA: TGCAGTGCTAGAGATTATGTGTGGACAGGTGTGGAAGATACG.

In terms of frequency, this clone is medium-sized (0.01 to 0.1%). The read gets to within 3 residues of the CDR3 end, and the germline J gene fills in the rest. The rearrangement uses TRBV5-1 and TRBJ2-2; TRBD2 might be the D (6 bases). The CDR3 sequence is 14 residues long. Germline V gives CDR1 SGHRS, CDR2 YFSETQ. Deletions cut 7 bases from V and 2 bases from J, with 12 bases between. CDR3 in amino acids: CASHIAVNTGELFF. CDR3 DNA (partial): TGCGCCAGCCACATAGCGGTTAACACCGGGGAG.

Regarding this clone: The CDR3 end is not reached by the read, which stops 3 residues before it; the germline J gene fills it in. The J gene is TRBJ1-1, the V gene TRBV12-3 or TRBV12-4; no reliable D call. The V end lost 8 bases, the J end lost 0 bases, and 13 bases lay between the germline ends. The CDR3 is made up of 14 amino acids. CDR3 DNA, as far as it was read: TGTGCCAGCTATCGGGGAAGTCTGAACACTGAA. Translating it yields CASYRGSLNTE. The whole CDR3 reads CASYRGSLNTEAFF.

Notes on this clone: The read ends 3 residues before the CDR3 terminus; that terminus is restored from the germline J gene. V is TRBV7-9 and J is TRBJ2-5; unclear D gene. Per germline, CDR1 SEHNR and CDR2 FQNEAQ (reference sequence). Trimming pared 5 bases from V and 3 bases from J, leaving 7 bases between. The CDR3 runs to 12 residues. The CDR3 sequence is CASSAEEETQYF. The covered CDR3 bases are TGTGCCAGCAGCGCAGAAGAAGAGACC.

As regards this clone: Sequencing ends 3 residues short of the CDR3 end; the germline J gene provides the rest. The chain is built from TRBV7-9 and TRBJ2-2; D is perhaps TRBD1 or TRBD2 (6 bases each). The CDR3 spans 15 residues. V was clipped by 6 bases and J by 1 base, with 12 bases between them. Germline lookup yields CDR1 SEHNR and CDR2 FQNEAQ (reference sequence). The part of the CDR3 DNA that was read is TGTGCCAGCAGGATACAGGGAGGGAACACCGGGGAG. It specifies CASRIQGGNTGE. The whole CDR3 protein reads CASRIQGGNTGELFF. Based on the CDR3 plus reference TRBV7-9 and TRBJ2-2, the full variable domain is DTGVSQNPRHKITKRGQNVTFRCDPISEHNRLYWYRQTLGQGPEFLTYFQNEAQLEKSRLLSDRFSAERPKGSFSTLEIQRTEQGDSAMYLCASRIQGGNTGELFFGEGSRLTVL.

A note on this clone: The read gets to within 3 residues of the CDR3 end, and the germline J gene fills in the rest. The J gene is TRBJ2-5, the V gene TRBV19; TRBD1 might be the D (6 bases). Germline-derived CDR1 and CDR2 are LNHDA and SQIVND (reference sequence). V was pared by 0 bases and J by 4 bases, with 12 bases between. The CDR3 covers 15 residues. The chain's CDR3 is CASSIDTGFGETQYF. The CDR3 bases that were read are TGTGCCAGTAGTATAGATACAGGGTTCGGAGAGACC.

As for this clone: Sequencing ends 3 residues short of the CDR3 end; the germline J gene provides the rest. The rearrangement joins TRBV19 to TRBJ1-5; 10 bases map to TRBD1. Germline values: CDR1 LNHDA, CDR2 SQIVND (reference sequence). This CDR3 region has 17 residues. V dropped 3 bases and J dropped 4; count of bases not matched to a gene: 9. CDR3 DNA, as far as it was read: TGTGCCAGTAGTATGACGGGACAGGGGTTCCCGAATCAGCCC. Translated: CASSMTGQGFPNQP. The CDR3 as a whole reads CASSMTGQGFPNQPQHF.

As for this clone: The read terminates 3 residues ahead of where the CDR3 ends, so the germline J gene completes it. The chain is built from TRBV6-4 and TRBJ2-3; 8 positions agree with TRBD2. CDR1 MRHNA and CDR2 SNTAGT come from the germline V gene. Trimming took 0 bases from V and 0 from J; bases not matched to a gene: 2. The CDR3 has 16 amino acids. The DNA read from the CDR3 is TGTGCCAGCAGTGACTCGACGGGGGGGAGCACAGATACG. Amino acid sequence: CASSDSTGGSTDT. The CDR3, in full, reads CASSDSTGGSTDTQYF.

As regards this clone: Read data end 3 residues before the CDR3 end; the end is taken from the germline J gene. This chain links TRBV29-1 with TRBJ1-1, with 9 bases aligning to TRBD1. The CDR3 loop spans 12 amino acids. CDR1 SQVTM and CDR2 ANQGSEA come from the germline V gene. The trim removed 6 bases at V and 4 bases at J, leaving 3 bases unmatched. This CDR3 reads CSVGTGSTEAFF. Partial CDR3 DNA: TGCAGCGTGGGGACAGGGAGCACTGAA.

With respect to this clone: Read data end 3 residues before the CDR3 end; the end is taken from the germline J gene. The chain joins TRBV9 to TRBJ1-6, with 9 bases that match TRBD1. With 0 bases clipped from V and 7 bases from J, the junction kept 5 bases outside the gene matches. Germline V lookup: CDR1 SGDLS, CDR2 YYNGEE. The CDR3 is made up of 16 amino acids. Incomplete CDR3 DNA: TGTGCCAGCAGCGTAGGGTACGGGACAGGGAATTCACCC. Amino acid sequence: CASSVGYGTGNSP. The whole CDR3 reads CASSVGYGTGNSPLHF.

As for this clone: Coverage ceases 3 residues before the CDR3 finishes, and the germline J gene fills in the end. The rearrangement joins TRBV5-1 to TRBJ1-2; TRBD1 might be the D (6 bases). The CDR3 contains 14 residues. The V end was cut by 2 bases, the J end by 3 bases, with 11 bases between. CDR1 is SGHRS, CDR2 YFSETQ, per germline. The CDR3 loop is CASSFRGADYGYTF. The part of the CDR3 DNA that was read is TGCGCCAGCAGCTTCCGGGGGGCGGACTATGGC.

For this clone: The read ends 3 residues before the CDR3 terminus; that terminus is restored from the germline J gene. This chain uses TRBV20-1 with TRBJ2-3, with 12 nucleotides matching TRBD2. Losses at the gene ends were 0 bases for V and 4 bases for J; bases not matched to a gene: 5. Looked up from germline, CDR1 is DFQATT and CDR2 is SNEGSKA (reference sequence). This CDR3 region has 16 residues. The CDR3 sequence: CSARDPTSGGPDTQYF. CDR3 DNA (partial): TGCAGTGCTAGAGATCCAACTAGCGGGGGGCCAGATACG.

A word on this clone: The CDR3 extends 3 residues past the end of the read, so its final part is completed from the germline J gene. V gene TRBV5-6 combines with J gene TRBJ1-2; D remains unclear. Germline V gene lookup returns CDR1 SGHDT and CDR2 YYEEEE. The CDR3 covers 13 residues. The CDR3 protein is CASSLDPGGGYTF. The part of the CDR3 DNA that was read is TGTGCCAGCAGCCTCGATCCGGGTGGCGGC.

Of note for this clone: The CDR3 is cut off 3 residues early in the read; its end comes from the germline J gene. V is TRBV11-3 and J is TRBJ1-3; D is unresolved. The germline V and J ends were trimmed by 5 bases and 4 bases, with 12 bases remaining between them. Germline values: CDR1 SGHNT, CDR2 YENEEA. The CDR3 totals 14 residues. CDR3 DNA (partial): TGTGCCAGCAGCAGGTCGGGGAACGGAAACACC. Protein: CASSRSGNGNT. In full, the CDR3 reads CASSRSGNGNTIYF.

The DNA read from the CDR3 is TGTGCCAGCAGCGTTACAGGGGCCGGGGAG. It translates to CASSVTGAGE. The entire CDR3 protein reads CASSVTGAGELFF. The chain uses TRBV5-4 and TRBJ2-2; 7 bases map to TRBD1. The read falls 3 residues short of the CDR3 end, and the missing part is taken from the germline J gene. Unmatched junction bases numbered 3, after V lost 4 bases and J lost 6 bases. The CDR3 is 13 residues long. CDR1 and CDR2 (germline): SGHNT, YYREEE (reference sequence). The full variable domain, its missing parts supplied by reference TRBV5-4 and TRBJ2-2, is ETGVTQSPTHLIKTRGQQVTLRCSSQSGHNTVSWYQQALGQGPQFIFQYYREEENGRGNFPPRFSGLQFPNYSSELNVNALELDDSALYLCASSVTGAGELFFGEGSRLTVL.

In regard to this clone: The CDR3 end is not reached by the read, which stops 3 residues before it; the germline J gene fills it in. The chain employs TRBV9 and TRBJ2-3; 9 bases are shared with TRBD2. The germline V gene has CDR1 SGDLS and CDR2 YYNGEE. This CDR3 has 16 residues. The J segment lost 5 bases and the V segment lost 2 bases, leaving 9 bases of the junction unmatched. CDR3 DNA, as far as it was read: TGTGCCAGCAGCGTCCAAGCGGGGGGCCTCCTAGATACG. Amino acids: CASSVQAGGLLDT. The entire CDR3 reads CASSVQAGGLLDTQYF.